This T cell receptor beta chain is drawn from a study of shared clonotypes between healthy human individuals. The wider study: The plates for each donor numbered three CD4 naive, three CD4 memory, two CD8 naive and one CD8 memory.

Study processing details: As immunoSEQ supplied junction-only sequences (without quality scores), filtering differed. TCRdb's table, derived via immunoSEQ multiplex PCR, lists solely in-frame clones and lacks some. The DNA was the basis for D and trimming; V, J and clone size are from that table. In the table there are around 2,000,000 clones, roughly 94% of which are singletons. Only one count was recorded for this clone. The target antigen is unknown. Points from the study as a whole: Read depth was anticipated to influence clonotype sharing among donors.

Naive-designated CD8 cells lacked CD45RO, were positively enriched for CCR7, and omitted terminally differentiated effector memory CD45RA+ cells. The CDR3 runs 18 residues. Germline V gene sequence: CDR1 MNHEY, CDR2 SMNVEV (reference sequence). V shed 3 bases, J shed 6 bases, and the junction held 19 bases outside the gene matches. This clonotype was sampled from a young man in good health. The V gene is TRBV27, the J gene TRBJ1-2; 7 bases align to TRBD1. What was sequenced was naive CD8+ T cells sorted from blood. This CDR3 is CASSFSWRGQGEENGYTF. The CDR3 coding sequence is TGTGCCAGCAGTTTTTCGTGGCGAGGGCAGGGGGAGGAAAATGGCTACACCTTC.